These 28 T cell receptor beta chains came from one sample sequenced in a study of blood T cells in healthy people across ages. Primers used in a second PCR of about 7 to 12 cycles were a sample-barcoded 5' primer and a J-beta primer mix. TCRdb recomputed calls from the 5' RACE reads with MiXCR, one row per CDR3 protein. The sample carries hundreds of thousands of distinct CDR3 sequences, approximately 30% recorded once. Sequencing was done on a sample of blood. These receptors were taken from a woman at least 80 years old in good health.

This clonotype has at least ten counts. The rearrangement links TRBV29-1 to TRBJ1-1; a weak D match, TRBD1 (5 bases). The CDR3 runs to 11 residues. Per the germline V gene, CDR1 is SQVTM and CDR2 is ANQGSEA. Between the trimmed V and J ends, which lost 6 bases and 8 bases, there was a span of 13 bases. CDR3 nucleotides: TGCAGCGTCCCAAGAGAGGGGGAAGCTTTCTTT. Its protein product is CSVPREGEAFF.

At least ten counts were recorded for this clonotype. The gene calls are TRBV15 and TRBJ1-2; D is unresolved. The CDR3 is 16 amino acids. CDR1 and CDR2 from the germline V gene are LNHNV and YYDKDF (reference sequence). Trimming stripped 5 bases from V and 4 bases from J, with 20 bases between. The CDR3 DNA reads as TGTGCCACCAGCCCCTTTAACCCCGAGAGCGCCTATGGCTACACCTTC. Its translation: CATSPFNPESAYGYTF.

Concerning this clonotype itself: Germline is not matched at one junction end, which may reflect a read error. J is TRBJ1-6 and V is TRBV7-9; 7 bases line up with TRBD1. Germline V gives CDR1 SEHNR, CDR2 FQNEAQ (reference sequence). This CDR3 region has 14 residues. The CDR3: CASSPTGLGSPPHF. CDR3 nucleotide sequence: TGTGCCAGCAGCCCGACAGGGCTTGGTTCACCCCCCCACTTT.

This clonotype was counted many times. The chain employs TRBV20-1 and TRBJ1-2, with D unclear. This CDR3 is 12 amino acids long. Trimming pared 2 bases from V and 5 bases from J, leaving 9 bases between. Germline V gives CDR1 DFQATT, CDR2 SNEGSKA (reference sequence). The CDR3 spells CSARKSSYGYTF. CDR3 in DNA: TGCAGTGCTAGAAAATCCTCGTATGGCTACACCTTC.

The chain joins TRBV5-1 to TRBJ2-3; 10 bases match TRBD1. CDR1 is SGHRS and CDR2 is YFSETQ in the germline V gene. The CDR3 sequence is 15 residues long. Trimming cost V 2 bases and J 8 bases; bases outside gene matches: 8. The DNA of the CDR3 is TGCGCCAGCAGCTTAGACAGGGGGCGATCAGCTACGCAGTATTTT. Translated, it gives CASSLDRGRSATQYF.

The J gene is TRBJ2-3, the V gene TRBV6-1; D is perhaps TRBD1 or TRBD2 (7 bases each). Germline-derived CDR1 and CDR2 are MNHNS and SASEGT. The CDR3 loop spans 13 amino acids. V lost 8 bases and J 4 bases, leaving 13 bases between the germline ends. The CDR3 sequence is CASVAGGADTQYF. CDR3 DNA: TGTGCCAGCGTCGCAGGGGGGGCAGATACGCAGTATTTT.

This clonotype was detected ten times or more. J is TRBJ2-4 and V is TRBV5-1; TRBD1 matches 11 bases. CDR1 and CDR2 from the germline V gene are SGHRS and YFSETQ. This CDR3 has 19 amino acids. The V segment lost 0 bases and the J segment 1 base; nucleotides outside the gene matches: 9. The CDR3 DNA reads TGCGCCAGCAGCTTGGCGGACAGGGGGCCTTTGACGGCCAAAAACATTCAGTACTTC. Translated: CASSLADRGPLTAKNIQYF.

In this sample, this clonotype turned up many times. The chain joins TRBV5-1 to TRBJ2-3, with a weak D call TRBD2 (5 bases). Germline CDR1 reads SGHRS; CDR2 reads YFSETQ. The CDR3 length is 17 residues. Between the trimmed V and J ends, which lost 0 bases and 1 base, there was a span of 15 bases. The CDR3, as DNA: TGCGCCAGCAGCTTGGCCGACGAGGGATGGGGCACAGATACGCAGTATTTT. Protein sequence: CASSLADEGWGTDTQYF.

The sample holds a few counts of this clonotype. The rearrangement uses TRBV20-1 and TRBJ2-1; 7 positions agree with TRBD2. The CDR3 sequence is 14 residues long. With 2 bases clipped from V and 4 bases from J, the junction kept 5 bases outside the gene matches. From germline, CDR1 is DFQATT and CDR2 SNEGSKA (reference sequence). CDR3 coding DNA: TGCAGTGCTAGAATGGTAGCGGGTTACAATGAGCAGTTCTTC. Protein product: CSARMVAGYNEQFF.

Regarding this clonotype: One base away lies a much larger clone, so this may be a sequencing read error. The chain employs TRBV27 and TRBJ1-2; TRBD1 might be the D (6 bases). Germline assignment: CDR1 MNHEY and CDR2 SMNVEV (reference sequence). The CDR3 extends over 14 amino acids. This CDR3 reads CANSWGGGPYGYTF. In nucleotides, the CDR3 is TGTGCCAACAGTTGGGGAGGGGGGCCTTATGGCTACACCTTC.

As for this clonotype: Since a much larger clone is just one base distant, this may be a read error. The chain uses TRBV5-1 and TRBJ2-3; D is possibly TRBD1 (7 bases). The CDR3 extends over 15 amino acids. The V end lost 3 bases, the J end lost 0 bases, and 11 bases lay between the germline ends. Per germline, CDR1 SGHRS and CDR2 YFSETQ. CDR3 sequence (DNA): TGCGCCAGCAGCTGCGGGACAGCTAGCACAGATACGCAGTATTTT. It is translated as CASSCGTASTDTQYF.

This clonotype was seen at least ten times. The gene calls are TRBV3-1 and TRBJ2-5; 9 bases fit TRBD2. Losses at the gene ends were 4 bases for V and 5 bases for J; bases not matched to a gene: 14. Per the germline V gene, CDR1 is LGHDT and CDR2 is YNNKEL (reference sequence). This CDR3 has 17 residues. The CDR3 protein is CASSPPLGRGGWETQYF. The DNA of the CDR3 is TGTGCCAGCAGCCCACCCCTGGGGCGGGGGGGCTGGGAGACCCAGTACTTC.

This clonotype was counted at least ten times. The V call is TRBV6-5, the J call TRBJ2-3, with TRBD2 identical over 12 bases. This CDR3 contains 16 residues. Trimming at V came to 6 bases and at J to 2 bases, leaving 6 bases not matched to a gene. Germline V gene lookup returns CDR1 MNHEY and CDR2 SVGAGI. The CDR3 spells CASRRLAGGPTDTQYF. CDR3 coding DNA: TGTGCCAGCAGACGCCTAGCGGGGGGGCCCACAGATACGCAGTATTTT.

The chain is built from TRBV30 and TRBJ1-5, with D possibly matching TRBD1 (6 bases). CDR3 length: 14 amino acids. Germline CDR1 reads GTSNPN; CDR2 reads SVGIG (reference sequence). Trimming took off 1 base at V and 7 bases at J, with 14 bases between the two ends. As DNA, the CDR3 is TGTGCCTGGAGTGAGTACGGGGGCGGACAGCCCCAGCATTTT. Amino acids: CAWSEYGGGQPQHF.

In its sample, this clonotype was seen a few times. The J gene is TRBJ1-2, the V gene TRBV11-2, with 8 nucleotides matching TRBD1. J lost 6 bases, V lost 5 bases, and 11 bases had no gene match. The CDR3 totals 15 residues. Germline V lookup: CDR1 SGHAT, CDR2 FQNNGV. CDR3 amino acids: CASSNRQGRANGYTF. The CDR3 DNA sequence: TGTGCCAGCAGCAACCGACAGGGGCGCGCGAATGGCTACACCTTC.

Comments on this clonotype: One base away lies a much larger clone, so this may be a sequencing read error. V is TRBV5-4 and J is TRBJ2-7; TRBD2 aligns across 11 bases. The length of the CDR3 is 15 residues. V was pared by 5 bases and J by 10 bases, with 14 bases of the junction left unmatched. Germline CDR1 SGHNT, CDR2 YYREEE (reference sequence). CDR3 sequence (DNA): TGTGCCAGCAGAACATTAGCGGGGGGGCCAGAGACCCAGTACGTC. Translating it yields CASRTLAGGPETQYV.

This clonotype was detected only a few times. Since a much larger clone is just one base distant, this may be a read error. This rearrangement joins TRBV4-2 to TRBJ2-2; D is unresolved. This CDR3 region has 16 residues. V lost 0 bases, J lost 7 bases, and 15 bases lay in between. Per the germline V gene, CDR1 is LGHNA and CDR2 is YNFKEQ. The CDR3 loop reads CASSQEGAASSGELFF. The CDR3 DNA reads as TGTGCCAGCAGCCAAGAGGGTGCGGCTAGTAGCGGGGAGCTGTTTTTT.

As regards this clonotype: A much larger clone sits a single nucleotide away, making a read error possible. The chain links TRBV7-2 to TRBJ2-1; a possible D gene is TRBD1 (6 bases). The end of the DNA is better explained by TRBJ2-7, so the J call may be wrong. Germline V lookup: CDR1 SGHTA, CDR2 FQGNSA. The CDR3 runs to 15 residues. CDR3 residues: CASSLEQGPHNEQYF. The DNA of the CDR3 is TGTGCCAGCAGCTTAGAACAGGGACCCCACAATGAGCAGTACTTC.

Details on this clonotype: A much larger clone lies one base from this, so it may be a read error. The chain combines TRBV9 with TRBJ2-3, with 9 bases matching TRBD1. Losses at the gene ends were 3 bases for V and 6 bases for J; bases not matched to a gene: 8. This CDR3 region has 15 residues. Germline V gene data show CDR1 as SGDLS and CDR2 as YYNGEE. CDR3 nucleotides: TGTGCCAGCAGCGCCGGGACAGGGTCAAGGGATACGCAGTATTTT. It is translated as CASSAGTGSRDTQYF.

This clonotype showed up many times. The V and J genes are TRBV12-3 or TRBV12-4 and TRBJ2-7; 7 nucleotides line up with TRBD1. The CDR3 spans 21 residues. The junction had 24 bases not matched to a gene; V was cut back by 4 bases and J by 0 bases. Written as DNA, the CDR3 is TGTGCCAGCAGTTCCTCATCCTTCGGGACAGACCTACCGACTCACTCCTACGAGCAGTACTTC. It yields the protein CASSSSSFGTDLPTHSYEQYF.

At least ten counts were recorded for this clonotype. J is TRBJ2-1 and V is TRBV2, with D possibly being TRBD1 or TRBD2 (5 bases each). CDR1 and CDR2 from the germline V gene are SNHLY and FYNNEI. The CDR3 is 16 amino acids. V was clipped by 5 bases and J by 0 bases, with 14 bases between them. Here the CDR3 reads CASSSGTASSYNEQFF. CDR3 nucleotides: TGTGCCAGCAGTTCCGGGACGGCGAGCTCCTACAATGAGCAGTTCTTC.

The rearrangement links TRBV11-2 to TRBJ1-1; no definite D call. Trimming cost V 6 bases and J 1 base, with 12 bases left between them. There are 14 residues in the CDR3. Germline lookup yields CDR1 SGHAT and CDR2 FQNNGV. CDR3 in amino acids: CASSRHPANTEAFF. For the CDR3, the DNA is TGTGCCAGCAGTCGGCACCCGGCGAACACTGAAGCTTTCTTT.

As to this clonotype: A much larger clone differs from this one at a single base, so this may be a read error. This chain joins TRBV12-3 or TRBV12-4 and TRBJ2-7; 9 bases are a match to TRBD2. V dropped 0 bases and J dropped 7; count of bases not matched to a gene: 10. The CDR3 is made up of 16 amino acids. CDR3 sequence: CASSLARRGGGDEQYF. The CDR3 DNA reads as TGTGCCAGCAGTTTAGCGCGGCGGGGGGGCGGCGATGAGCAGTACTTC.

This clonotype was counted between two and nine times. The genes are TRBV28 and TRBJ1-5; no definite D call. There are 16 residues in the CDR3. V was pared by 5 bases and J by 0 bases, with 14 bases between. CDR1 and CDR2 (germline): MDHEN, SYDVKM. In DNA form, the CDR3 reads TGTGCCAGCAGTGCGGGAGTGAGGCTTAGCAATCAGCCCCAGCATTTT. This translates into CASSAGVRLSNQPQHF.

V usage is TRBV2 and J usage is TRBJ2-1; D may correspond to TRBD1 or TRBD2 (5 bases each). The CDR3 loop spans 12 amino acids. V lost 11 bases to trimming and J lost 3 bases, with 11 bases between them. Germline V gene sequence: CDR1 SNHLY, CDR2 FYNNEI. DNA of the CDR3: TGTGCCTCCTGGGACCACTACAATGAGCAGTTCTTC. Translation: CASWDHYNEQFF.

The sample holds a few counts of this clonotype. The J gene is TRBJ1-1, the V gene TRBV5-1, with 8 bases matching TRBD1. The CDR3 length is 14 residues. V shed 2 bases and J 4 bases; nucleotides not matched to a gene: 4. Germline CDR1 SGHRS, CDR2 YFSETQ. In DNA form, the CDR3 reads TGCGCCAGCAGCTTAAAACAGGGGGGCACTGAAGCTTTCTTT. Its translation is CASSLKQGGTEAFF.

V usage is TRBV7-6 and J usage is TRBJ2-3; TRBD1 is a possible D gene (6 bases). The CDR3 loop spans 14 amino acids. V lost 1 base and J lost 5, with 10 bases in between. CDR1 is SGHVS, CDR2 FNYEAQ, per germline. The CDR3 DNA sequence: TGTGCCAGCAGCTTAGAAGCAGGGGAAGATACGCAGTATTTT. It yields the protein CASSLEAGEDTQYF. Full variable domain (remainder filled in from reference TRBV7-6 and TRBJ2-3): GAGVSQSPRYKVTKRGQDVALRCDPISGHVSLYWYRQALGQGPEFLTYFNYEAQQDKSGLPNDRFSAERPEGSISTLTIQRTEQRDSAMYRCASSLEAGEDTQYFGPGTRLTVL.

This clonotype was detected only a few times. The genes are TRBV13 and TRBJ2-2; the D gene is possibly TRBD2 (6 bases). V dropped 5 bases and J dropped 8 bases, with 21 bases sitting between them. Germline CDR1 is PRHDT and CDR2 is FYEKMQ (reference sequence). The CDR3 is 16 residues long. Here the CDR3 reads CASSTQRVVPEGELFF. The CDR3 nucleotides read TGTGCCAGCAGCACTCAGCGGGTGGTACCTGAGGGGGAGCTGTTTTTT.